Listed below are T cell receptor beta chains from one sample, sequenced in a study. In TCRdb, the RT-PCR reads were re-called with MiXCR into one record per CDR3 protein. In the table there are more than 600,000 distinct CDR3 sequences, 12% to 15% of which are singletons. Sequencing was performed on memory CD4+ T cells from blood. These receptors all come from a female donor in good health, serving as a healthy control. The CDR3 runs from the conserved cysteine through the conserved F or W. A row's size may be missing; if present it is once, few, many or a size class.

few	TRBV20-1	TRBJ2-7	CSASAGPREQYF
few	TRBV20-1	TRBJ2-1	CSARDLRLEGLAGVGSYNEQFF
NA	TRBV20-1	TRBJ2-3	CSASRDGSTDTQYF
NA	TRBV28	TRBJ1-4	CASGLQTTNEKLFF
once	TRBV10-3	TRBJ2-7	CDISEYGAGYAYEQYF
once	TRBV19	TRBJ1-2	CASSIMDRDYTF
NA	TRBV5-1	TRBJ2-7	CASSPERGGRAQEDEQYF
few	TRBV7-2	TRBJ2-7	CASSLDRQSSYEQYF
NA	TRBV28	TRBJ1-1	CATFPGTGLGNTEAFF
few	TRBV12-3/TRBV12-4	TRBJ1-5	CASSIGTGGNQPQHF
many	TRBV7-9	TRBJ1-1	CASSLDTAAEAFF
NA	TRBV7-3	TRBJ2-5	CASSLTNGNQETQYF
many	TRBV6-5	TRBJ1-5	CASSMNRDQPQHF
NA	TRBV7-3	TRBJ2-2	CASSRDRGGTGELFF
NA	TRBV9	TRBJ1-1	CASSVVGSGFAEAFF
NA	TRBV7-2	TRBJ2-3	CASSPLAGGGNTDTQYF
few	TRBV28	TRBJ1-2	CASSLPGTYGYTF
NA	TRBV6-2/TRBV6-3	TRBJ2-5	CASRLSGGAQETQYF
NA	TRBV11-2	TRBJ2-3	CASSPGQYYTDTQYF
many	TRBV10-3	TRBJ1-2	CAISGQTWGYTF
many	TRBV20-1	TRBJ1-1	CSASSLGDEAFF
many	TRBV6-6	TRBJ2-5	CASSPRQGLGETQYF
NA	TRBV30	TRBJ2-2	CAWSQRGTGELFF
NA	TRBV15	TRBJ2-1	CATSRGGHRTYNEQFF
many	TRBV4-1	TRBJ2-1	CASSQDDPLAGGGSYNEQFF
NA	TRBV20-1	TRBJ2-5	CSARNIALQETQYF
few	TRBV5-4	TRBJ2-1	CASSSDRWSNEQFF
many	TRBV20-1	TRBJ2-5	CSARVGETQYF
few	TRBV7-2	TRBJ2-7	CASSYRGPAGYEQYF
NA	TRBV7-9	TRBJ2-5	CASSPPRAGGGETQYF
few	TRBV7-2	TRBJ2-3	CASSLARRWGRSTDTQYF
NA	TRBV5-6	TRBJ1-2	CASSPAYFANYGYTF
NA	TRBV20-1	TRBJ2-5	CSFLKSQGSSWTQYF
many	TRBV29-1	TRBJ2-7	CSVGRESGSYEQYF
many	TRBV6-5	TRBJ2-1	CASRPFSGRGRNEQFF
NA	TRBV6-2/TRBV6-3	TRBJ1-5	CASSYWGRGPNQPQHF
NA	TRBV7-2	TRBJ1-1	CASSSTGGEEAFF
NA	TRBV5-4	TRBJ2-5	CASSSRGAGGTSQETQYF
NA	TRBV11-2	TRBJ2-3	CASSLSLAGGDTQYF
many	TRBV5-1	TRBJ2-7	CASSLVRGSYEQYF
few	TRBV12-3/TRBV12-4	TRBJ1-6	CASSKDGSPLHF
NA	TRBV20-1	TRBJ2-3	CSAPGLAGVDTQYF
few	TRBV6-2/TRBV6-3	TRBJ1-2	CASSYSRQTYGYTF
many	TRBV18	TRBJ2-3	CASSPTGTDTQYF
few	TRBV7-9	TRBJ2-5	CASSPPSEETQYF
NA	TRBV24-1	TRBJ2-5	CATNLTGEQETQYF
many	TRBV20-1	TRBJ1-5	CSARVGEQPQHF
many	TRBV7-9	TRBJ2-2	CASRPPTNTGELFF
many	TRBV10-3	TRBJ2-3	CAISEIAGLTDTQYF
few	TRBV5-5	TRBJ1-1	CASSLAGTGLNTEAFF
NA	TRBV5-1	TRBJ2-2	CASSPDSTGELFF
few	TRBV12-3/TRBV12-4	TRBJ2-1	CASRFSGKEQFF
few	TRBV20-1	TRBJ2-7	CSAGRLQGAGEQYF
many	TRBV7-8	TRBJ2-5	CASSLTDAAQETQYF
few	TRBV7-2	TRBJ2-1	CASSLGQGGSYNEQFF
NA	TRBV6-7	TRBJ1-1	CASSYPPEDRGPNTEAFF
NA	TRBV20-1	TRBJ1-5	CSASPTLDRANQPQHF
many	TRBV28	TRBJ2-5	CASSPWTGKGETQYF
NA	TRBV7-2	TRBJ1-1	CASSFSRPGWGTEAFF